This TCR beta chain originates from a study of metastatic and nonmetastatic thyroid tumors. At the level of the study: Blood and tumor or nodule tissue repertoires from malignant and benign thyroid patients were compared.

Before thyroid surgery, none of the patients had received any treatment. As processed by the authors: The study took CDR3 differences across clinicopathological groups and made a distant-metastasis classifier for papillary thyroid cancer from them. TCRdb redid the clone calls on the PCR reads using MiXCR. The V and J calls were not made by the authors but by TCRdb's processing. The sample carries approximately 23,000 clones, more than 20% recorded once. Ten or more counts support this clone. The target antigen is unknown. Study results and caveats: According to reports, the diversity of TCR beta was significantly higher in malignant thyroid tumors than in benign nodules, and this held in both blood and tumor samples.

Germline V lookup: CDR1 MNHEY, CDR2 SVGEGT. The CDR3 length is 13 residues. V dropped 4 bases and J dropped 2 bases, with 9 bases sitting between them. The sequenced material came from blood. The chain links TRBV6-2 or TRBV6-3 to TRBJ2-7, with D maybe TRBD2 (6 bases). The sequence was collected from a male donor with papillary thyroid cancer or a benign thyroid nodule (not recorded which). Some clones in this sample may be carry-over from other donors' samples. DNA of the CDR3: TGTGCCAGCAGTTTTGAGCGGGCCTACGAGCAGTACTTC. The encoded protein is CASSFERAYEQYF.